The TCR beta chain under discussion was sequenced for a study of metastatic and nonmetastatic thyroid tumors. Study in general: Repertoire comparisons spanned blood and tumor or nodule tissue from malignant and benign thyroid patients.

About this clone itself: The target antigen is unknown.

The V gene's germline CDR1 is MNHNS and CDR2 SASEGT. The CDR3 runs 15 residues. V was shortened by 5 bases and J by 0 bases, with 14 bases between the two germline ends. As processed by the authors: CDR3 was compared across clinicopathological groups, and the resulting differences were used to build a distant-metastasis classifier for papillary thyroid cancer. TCRdb re-processed the PCR reads through MiXCR. The V and J calls and clone size come from TCRdb's table, not from the authors' own analysis. Of about 93,000 clones detected, roughly 13% appear once; the ten largest clones hold around 11%. None of the patients had undergone any treatment ahead of thyroid surgery. Study-wide results and limits: In blood and tumor, TCR beta diversity was reportedly significantly higher in malignant thyroid tumors than in benign nodules.

This clonotype was sampled from a female donor with papillary thyroid cancer or a benign thyroid nodule (not recorded which). Some clones in this sample may be carry-over from other donors' samples. This chain joins TRBV6-1 and TRBJ2-7; D possibly matches TRBD1 or TRBD2 (5 bases each). Sequencing used blood. DNA for the CDR3: TGTGCCAGCAGTCAGACCCATGGGGGCTCCTACGAGCAGTACTTC. It codes for CASSQTHGGSYEQYF.